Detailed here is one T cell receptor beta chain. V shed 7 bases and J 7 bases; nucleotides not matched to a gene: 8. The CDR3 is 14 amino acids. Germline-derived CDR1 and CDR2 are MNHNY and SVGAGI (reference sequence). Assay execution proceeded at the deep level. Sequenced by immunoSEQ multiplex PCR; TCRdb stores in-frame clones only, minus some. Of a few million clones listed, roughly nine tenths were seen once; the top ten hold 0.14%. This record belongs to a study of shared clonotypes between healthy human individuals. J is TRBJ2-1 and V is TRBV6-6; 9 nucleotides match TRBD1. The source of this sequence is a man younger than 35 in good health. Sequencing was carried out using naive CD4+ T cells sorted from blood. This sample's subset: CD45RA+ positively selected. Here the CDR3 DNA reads TGTGCCAGCAAAGCCGGGACAGGGAGGAATGAGCAGTTCTTC. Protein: CASKAGTGRNEQFF.